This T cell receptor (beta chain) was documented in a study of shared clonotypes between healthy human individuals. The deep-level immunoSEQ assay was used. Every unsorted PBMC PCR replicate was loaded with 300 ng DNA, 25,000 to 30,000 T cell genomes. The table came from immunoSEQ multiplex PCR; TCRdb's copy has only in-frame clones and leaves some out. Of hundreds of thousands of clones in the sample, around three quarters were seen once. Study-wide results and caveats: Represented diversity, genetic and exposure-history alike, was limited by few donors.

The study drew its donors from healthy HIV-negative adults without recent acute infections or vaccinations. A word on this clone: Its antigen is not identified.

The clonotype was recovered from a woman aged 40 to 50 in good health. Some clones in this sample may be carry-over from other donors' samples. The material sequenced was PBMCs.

In DNA form, the CDR3 reads TGTGCCAGTAGTATCGGGACTGGATATTCCGCGCCGGCCAATGAGCAGTTCTTC. Translating it yields CASSIGTGYSAPANEQFF. This sequence joins TRBV19 and TRBJ2-1; possibly TRBD2 for D (6 bases). This CDR3 has 18 residues. Germline V gives CDR1 LNHDA, CDR2 SQIVND (reference sequence). Trimming stripped 3 bases from V and 6 bases from J, with 24 bases between.